Each of the 30 T cell receptor beta chains below was sequenced from the same sample in a study of blood T cell repertoires in COVID-19. TCRdb's copy holds only in-frame clones and misses some; the assay was immunoSEQ multiplex PCR. The profile shows fewer than 400,000 clones, under 95% of them singletons. The sample taken for sequencing was PBMCs or T cells enriched from blood (not recorded which). The receptors were gathered from a woman aged 30 to 39 who had recovered from COVID-19.

The J gene is TRBJ1-1, the V gene TRBV5-1; the D is unclear. The V end was cut by 4 bases, the J end by 4 bases, with 11 bases between. Germline loops: CDR1 SGHRS, CDR2 YFSETQ. This CDR3 region has 13 residues. CDR3 sequence (DNA): TGCGCCAGCAGCCCGGTAGGGAGCACTGAAGCTTTCTTT. Translation gives CASSPVGSTEAFF.

The chain is built from TRBV5-8 and TRBJ2-7; 11 nucleotides align to TRBD2. Trimming removed 3 bases from V and 3 bases from J; junction bases left unmatched: 5. Germline values: CDR1 SGHTS, CDR2 YDEGEE. The CDR3 runs to 15 residues. Here the CDR3 DNA reads TGTGCCAGCAGCTCCTGGACTAGCGGGTTCTACGAGCAGTACTTC. Translation gives CASSSWTSGFYEQYF. The full variable domain, rest sourced from reference TRBV5-8 and TRBJ2-7, is EAGVTQSPTHLIKTRGQQATLRCSPISGHTSVYWYQQALGLGLQFLLWYDEGEERNRGNFPPRFSGRQFPNYSSELNVNALELEDSALYLCASSSWTSGFYEQYFGPGTRLTVT.

V usage is TRBV15 and J usage is TRBJ1-5, with D possibly matching TRBD1 (5 bases). The CDR3 runs 16 residues. Germline V gives CDR1 LNHNV, CDR2 YYDKDF (reference sequence). Trimming pared 2 bases from V and 4 bases from J, leaving 15 bases between. CDR3 amino acids: CATSRSTVGGNQPQHF. The CDR3 region has the DNA TGTGCCACCAGCAGATCGACCGTGGGGGGGAATCAGCCCCAGCATTTT.

V is TRBV28 and J is TRBJ1-5, with D possibly TRBD1 on 6 matching bases. V lost 10 bases to trimming and J lost 7 bases, with 20 bases between them. Germline assignment: CDR1 MDHEN and CDR2 SYDVKM. This CDR3 spans 14 amino acids. CDR3 protein: CAILGGGPGQPQHF. The CDR3 DNA reads TGTGCCATCCTGGGGGGGGGCCCAGGCCAGCCCCAGCATTTT.

The chain couples TRBV27 to TRBJ2-7; 8 bases match TRBD1. Germline V gene lookup returns CDR1 MNHEY and CDR2 SMNVEV (reference sequence). The CDR3 sequence is 12 residues long. Trimming cost V 5 bases and J 6 bases; bases outside gene matches: 3. CDR3 sequence reads: CASSRDRGEQYF. In DNA, the CDR3 is TGTGCCAGCAGTCGCGACAGGGGCGAGCAGTACTTC.

The chain joins TRBV28 to TRBJ1-5; TRBD1 is a possible D gene (6 bases). CDR1 is MDHEN, CDR2 SYDVKM, per germline. V was clipped by 6 bases and J by 3 bases, with 21 bases between them. There are 17 residues in the CDR3. The CDR3 sequence: CASSLEVQGKSNQPQHF. The CDR3 nucleotides are TGTGCCAGCAGCCTAGAGGTCCAGGGGAAGTCCAATCAGCCCCAGCATTTT.

The rearrangement joins TRBV4-2 to TRBJ1-2; D perhaps matches TRBD1 (5 bases). The CDR3 contains 15 residues. The V gene lost 0 bases and the J gene lost 2 bases, with 10 bases spanning the gap. From germline, CDR1 is LGHNA and CDR2 YNFKEQ. The CDR3 protein is CASSQEGGRNYGYTF. The DNA for the CDR3 is TGTGCCAGCAGCCAAGAGGGGGGTCGGAACTATGGCTACACCTTC.

This rearrangement joins TRBV29-1 to TRBJ2-7, with TRBD1 identical over 10 bases. Germline V gene lookup returns CDR1 SQVTM and CDR2 ANQGSEA. V lost 3 bases to trimming and J lost 0 bases; unmatched junction nucleotides: 2. The length of the CDR3 is 14 residues. CDR3 region: CSVEGDRGSYEQYF. The CDR3 region has the DNA TGCAGCGTTGAGGGGGACAGGGGCTCCTACGAGCAGTACTTC.

The chain uses TRBV5-1 and TRBJ2-7, with D maybe TRBD2 (8 bases). Germline V lookup: CDR1 SGHRS, CDR2 YFSETQ. Trimming removed 4 bases at V and 5 bases at J, with 31 bases between. This CDR3 contains 19 residues. The DNA of the CDR3 is TGCGCCAGCAGCCAAGAAAGATGGGACGGGAGGGGGCTCTGGGACGAGCAGTACTTC. Residues: CASSQERWDGRGLWDEQYF.

This chain links TRBV24-1 with TRBJ2-3; D unclear. The V and J ends lost 1 base and 1 base respectively, with 8 bases between them. CDR1 and CDR2 (germline): KGHDR, SFDVKD. The CDR3 loop spans 15 amino acids. The CDR3 loop reads CATSDFNTRTDTQYF. In DNA, the CDR3 is TGTGCCACCAGTGATTTCAACACCCGCACAGATACGCAGTATTTT.

A word on this clone: Other DNA sequences in the sample encode the same CDR3. The V and J genes are TRBV27 and TRBJ2-7, with 9 bases that match TRBD1. V was clipped by 0 bases and J by 3 bases; unmatched bases: 0. The CDR3 is 14 residues long. Germline CDR1 and CDR2: MNHEY and SMNVEV (reference sequence). CDR3 in DNA: TGTGCCAGCAGTTTATCGACAGGGGGCTACGAGCAGTACTTC. Protein product: CASSLSTGGYEQYF.

The chain has TRBV7-9 and TRBJ2-7; D gene unclear. Germline CDR1 reads SEHNR; CDR2 reads FQNEAQ (reference sequence). Trimming took off 0 bases at V and 4 bases at J, with 7 bases between the two ends. This CDR3 has 13 amino acids. This CDR3 reads CASSLAPYYEQYF. The CDR3 DNA is TGTGCCAGCAGCTTAGCCCCCTATTACGAGCAGTACTTC.

The V call is TRBV5-1, the J call TRBJ1-2; D uncertain. The CDR3 extends over 13 amino acids. CDR1 and CDR2 from the germline V gene are SGHRS and YFSETQ. V lost 1 base, J lost 5 bases, and 9 bases lay in between. The CDR3 sequence is CASSLQTDYGYTF. The CDR3 DNA reads as TGCGCCAGCAGCTTGCAAACAGATTATGGCTACACCTTC.

The V call is TRBV9, the J call TRBJ2-1, with D tentatively TRBD2 (6 bases). The CDR3 has 17 residues. The V gene lost 4 bases and the J gene lost 3 bases, with 20 bases spanning the gap. CDR1 is SGDLS and CDR2 is YYNGEE in the germline V gene. The CDR3: CASSLTGTVQFYNEQFF. The CDR3 nucleotides read TGTGCCAGCAGCCTCACCGGGACTGTTCAATTCTACAATGAGCAGTTCTTC.

The rearrangement joins TRBV7-9 to TRBJ1-1; D is possibly TRBD1 (5 bases). Trimming shortened V by 5 bases and J by 0 bases, and 10 bases separated the two germline ends. This CDR3 spans 14 amino acids. Germline CDR1 is SEHNR and CDR2 is FQNEAQ (reference sequence). The CDR3 region is CASSADSLNTEAFF. DNA of the CDR3: TGTGCCAGCAGCGCAGACAGCTTGAACACTGAAGCTTTCTTT. Filled out from reference TRBV7-9 and TRBJ1-1, the complete variable domain reads DTGVSQNPRHKITKRGQNVTFRCDPISEHNRLYWYRQTLGQGPEFLTYFQNEAQLEKSRLLSDRFSAERPKGSFSTLEIQRTEQGDSAMYLCASSADSLNTEAFFGQGTRLTVV.

The chain's CDR3 is CASSQNAGGTEAFF. In DNA form, the CDR3 reads TGTGCCAGCAGCCAGAATGCAGGGGGCACTGAAGCTTTCTTT. The chain joins TRBV4-2 to TRBJ1-1; TRBD1 aligns across 7 bases. Losses at the gene ends were 3 bases for V and 4 bases for J; bases not matched to a gene: 5. CDR1 is LGHNA, CDR2 YNFKEQ, per germline. This CDR3 has 14 residues.

In this sample, this clone turned up a few times. The rearrangement links TRBV28 to TRBJ1-6, with no clear D. The CDR3 has 14 amino acids. Germline V gene lookup returns CDR1 MDHEN and CDR2 SYDVKM. Trimming left V 6 bases short and J 6 bases short, with 12 bases between. CDR3 sequence: CASSNGLLNSPLHF. The CDR3 bases are TGTGCCAGCAGCAATGGGCTACTTAATTCACCCCTCCACTTT.

In the case of this clone: Other DNA sequences of this sample code for an identical CDR3. The gene calls are TRBV28 and TRBJ1-1, with unresolved D. Germline-derived CDR1 and CDR2 are MDHEN and SYDVKM. Trimming removed 3 bases from V and 1 base from J, with 6 bases in between. This CDR3 contains 13 residues. CDR3 loop: CASSLPGNTEAFF. CDR3 DNA sequence: TGTGCCAGCAGTTTGCCAGGGAACACTGAAGCTTTCTTT.

This clone was counted a few times. V usage is TRBV28 and J usage is TRBJ2-2; D is perhaps TRBD1 (6 bases). The CDR3 runs 15 residues. Trimming took off 0 bases at V and 5 bases at J, with 10 bases between the two ends. The germline V gene has CDR1 MDHEN and CDR2 SYDVKM. CDR3 protein: CASSLWGTPTGELFF. Here the CDR3 DNA reads TGTGCCAGCAGTTTATGGGGGACACCTACCGGGGAGCTGTTTTTT.

The chain employs TRBV2 and TRBJ2-7; 11 bases line up with TRBD2. V gave up 5 bases and J gave up 4 bases; unmatched junction bases: 7. Looked up from germline, CDR1 is SNHLY and CDR2 is FYNNEI. The CDR3 has 15 amino acids. CDR3 DNA: TGTGCCAGCAGTCCGATGACTAGCGGGAATTACGAGCAGTACTTC. Translating it yields CASSPMTSGNYEQYF.

The gene calls are TRBV7-2 and TRBJ2-7; D unclear. V was pared by 5 bases and J by 2 bases, with 13 bases between. The CDR3 has 14 residues. Germline values: CDR1 SGHTA, CDR2 FQGNSA. CDR3 coding DNA: TGTGCCAGCAGCCCTTACCTAACGGCCTACGAGCAGTACTTC. Protein sequence: CASSPYLTAYEQYF.

The chain uses TRBV28 and TRBJ1-4; 7 bases agree with TRBD1. Germline V gene data show CDR1 as MDHEN and CDR2 as SYDVKM. V was clipped by 5 bases and J by 12 bases; unmatched bases: 12. The CDR3 runs to 14 residues. The CDR3 coding sequence is TGTGCCAGCAGTAACAGGGGACAACTGATACAACTGTTTTTT. This encodes CASSNRGQLIQLFF.

This clone has only one observation. The CDR3 DNA reads TGTGCCAGCAGTTTAGCGGGAGGGAACGAGCAGTACTTC. Amino acid sequence: CASSLAGGNEQYF. The chain uses TRBV28 and TRBJ2-7; TRBD2 matches at 9 bases. Germline V gives CDR1 MDHEN, CDR2 SYDVKM. This CDR3 is built from 13 residues. Trimming cost V 2 bases and J 5 bases; bases outside gene matches: 1. Full variable domain (missing parts from reference TRBV28 and TRBJ2-7): DVKVTQSSRYLVKRTGEKVFLECVQDMDHENMFWYRQDPGLGLRLIYFSYDVKMKEKGDIPEGYSVSREKKERFSLILESASTNQTSMYLCASSLAGGNEQYFGPGTRLTVT.

With respect to this clone: At the DNA level, this CDR3 is encoded by other sequences in the same sample as well. The CDR3 nucleotides are TGTGCCAGTAGTATAGGCCCGGGGGGCTACGAGCAGTACTTC. Its translation is CASSIGPGGYEQYF. The chain joins TRBV19 to TRBJ2-7; 7 bases fit TRBD2. The ends lost 1 base at V and 3 bases at J; junction bases unmatched: 3. The CDR3 covers 14 residues. Germline V gives CDR1 LNHDA, CDR2 SQIVND (reference sequence).

CDR3 bases: TGCAGCGTTGAAATCGGCGCGGGGGCTGGGGAGCAGTTCTTC. It translates to CSVEIGAGAGEQFF. The chain carries TRBV29-1 and TRBJ2-1, with D possibly TRBD2 on 7 matching bases. The CDR3 covers 14 residues. Germline-derived CDR1 and CDR2 are SQVTM and ANQGSEA. V lost 2 bases and J lost 10, with 18 bases in between.

This chain connects TRBV19 to TRBJ1-5, with TRBD1 matching over 8 bases. CDR3 size: 15 residues. Germline lookup yields CDR1 LNHDA and CDR2 SQIVND (reference sequence). V dropped 5 bases and J dropped 3; count of bases not matched to a gene: 6. The CDR3 reads CASSPGTGSNQPQHF. The CDR3, as DNA: TGTGCCAGTAGTCCCGGGACAGGTTCCAATCAGCCCCAGCATTTT. The full variable domain, rest sourced from reference TRBV19 and TRBJ1-5, is DGGITQSPKYLFRKEGQNVTLSCEQNLNHDAMYWYRQDPGQGLRLIYYSQIVNDFQKGDIAEGYSVSREKKESFPLTVTSAQKNPTAFYLCASSPGTGSNQPQHFGDGTRLSIL.

In nucleotides, the CDR3 is TGTGCCAGCAGTCCCCAGGGAAACACTGAAGCTTTCTTT. Its protein is CASSPQGNTEAFF. The V and J genes are TRBV6-5 and TRBJ1-1; D might be TRBD1 (5 bases). This CDR3 is 13 amino acids long. Germline values: CDR1 MNHEY, CDR2 SVGAGI. V lost 5 bases and J 2 bases, leaving 9 bases between the germline ends.

The CDR3: CASSLRLQGAGSPLHF. The CDR3 nucleotides are TGTGCCAGCAGCCTACGACTACAGGGAGCTGGATCACCCCTCCACTTT. The rearrangement joins TRBV7-8 to TRBJ1-6; possible D gene TRBD1, 6 bases. The germline gives CDR1 SGHVS, CDR2 FQNEAQ. This CDR3 contains 16 residues. Deletions cut 5 bases from V and 10 bases from J, with 21 bases between.

This rearrangement joins TRBV28 to TRBJ1-2; D gene unclear. Deletions cut 3 bases from V and 5 bases from J, with 16 bases between. CDR1 is MDHEN, CDR2 SYDVKM, per germline. The CDR3 extends over 15 amino acids. The CDR3: CASSFEPIPYYGYTF. CDR3 sequence (DNA): TGTGCCAGCAGTTTTGAGCCGATTCCTTATTATGGCTACACCTTC.

The V and J genes are TRBV19 and TRBJ1-3; D is perhaps TRBD1 (5 bases). The CDR3 has 13 amino acids. Trimming cost V 8 bases and J 2 bases, with 10 bases left between them. Germline V gives CDR1 LNHDA, CDR2 SQIVND (reference sequence). The CDR3: CASSGGPGNTIYF. Here the CDR3 DNA reads TGTGCCAGTTCGGGGGGACCTGGAAACACCATATATTTT.